This passage covers 21 T cell receptor beta chains from one sample sequenced in a study of blood T cell repertoires in COVID-19. Repertoires were generated with immunoSEQ multiplex PCR, while TCRdb's copy carries only in-frame clones and drops some. This table has about 140,000 clones, more than 75% appearing once. Source material: peripheral blood. All receptors come from a woman aged 45 to 65 with active or convalescent COVID-19.

V is TRBV12-3 or TRBV12-4 and J is TRBJ1-2, with 9 bases matching TRBD1. The CDR3 has 13 amino acids. Trimming at V came to 5 bases and at J to 5 bases, leaving 3 bases not matched to a gene. Written as DNA, the CDR3 is TGTGCCAGCAGTAGGGACAGGGTTTATGGCTACACCTTC. Translation gives CASSRDRVYGYTF.

The rearrangement links TRBV27 to TRBJ2-6; possible D gene TRBD2, 5 bases. Germline CDR1 is MNHEY and CDR2 is SMNVEV (reference sequence). V was shortened by 6 bases and J by 2 bases, with 8 bases between the two germline ends. This CDR3 comprises 14 residues. CDR3 DNA sequence: TGTGCCAGCAGACTAGTCACTGGGGCCAACGTCCTGACTTTC. It is translated as CASRLVTGANVLTF.

The J gene is TRBJ1-2, the V gene TRBV5-1; a weak D match, TRBD1 (6 bases). Germline-derived CDR1 and CDR2 are SGHRS and YFSETQ. The length of the CDR3 is 14 residues. V gave up 0 bases and J gave up 9 bases, with 15 bases separating them. CDR3: CASSLEYGQLSYTF. As DNA, the CDR3 is TGCGCCAGCAGCTTGGAATACGGACAGCTCAGCTACACCTTC.

This clone was seen a single time. This chain joins TRBV19 and TRBJ1-5, with TRBD1 matching over 10 bases. The trim removed 6 bases at V and 4 bases at J, leaving 6 bases unmatched. The CDR3 totals 15 residues. CDR1 is LNHDA, CDR2 SQIVND, per germline (reference sequence). The CDR3 nucleotides are TGTGCCAGTAGGACAGGGGGCGCACGAAATCAGCCCCAGCATTTT. Residues: CASRTGGARNQPQHF.

The V call is TRBV6-5, the J call TRBJ1-4; TRBD1 agrees at 8 bases. Germline V gene data show CDR1 as MNHEY and CDR2 as SVGAGI. The CDR3 is 15 residues long. J gave up 3 bases and V 3 bases, and 3 bases lay outside the gene matches. The CDR3 is CASSYGQGPNEKLFF. CDR3 DNA: TGTGCCAGCAGTTATGGACAGGGTCCTAATGAAAAACTGTTTTTT.

The V call is TRBV7-2, the J call TRBJ1-4; no clear D gene. Germline loops: CDR1 SGHTA, CDR2 FQGNSA. This CDR3 has 15 amino acids. V lost 1 base to trimming and J lost 8 bases, with 14 bases between them. DNA of the CDR3: TGTGCCAGCAGCTTAGGAAGTAGTTTTAACGAAAAACTGTTTTTT. Protein sequence: CASSLGSSFNEKLFF.

The chain joins TRBV4-3 to TRBJ1-1, with D perhaps TRBD1 (6 bases). CDR1 is LGHNA, CDR2 YSLEER, per germline. V lost 2 bases to trimming and J lost 1 base, with 8 bases between them. This CDR3 has 14 amino acids. The DNA for the CDR3 is TGCGCCAGCAGCCAACTGGACAGGAACACTGAAGCTTTCTTT. The encoded protein is CASSQLDRNTEAFF.

The chain is built from TRBV11-2 and TRBJ1-2, with D possibly matching TRBD1 (5 bases). CDR3 length: 14 amino acids. Germline V gives CDR1 SGHAT, CDR2 FQNNGV. The V end lost 6 bases, the J end lost 3 bases, and 14 bases lay between the germline ends. The CDR3 sequence is CASRRGGEDYGYTF. As DNA, the CDR3 is TGTGCCAGCAGGCGGGGAGGGGAAGACTATGGCTACACCTTC.

This clone was seen only once. The chain combines TRBV30 with TRBJ2-2; D remains unclear. The CDR3 loop spans 13 amino acids. Germline CDR1 GTSNPN, CDR2 SVGIG (reference sequence). V lost 0 bases to trimming and J lost 1 base, with 3 bases between them. CDR3 coding DNA: TGTGCCTGGAGTGTACAGAACACCGGGGAGCTGTTTTTT. The encoded protein is CAWSVQNTGELFF.

The chain uses TRBV5-1 and TRBJ2-3; D gene unclear. From germline, CDR1 is SGHRS and CDR2 YFSETQ. Trimming took off 0 bases at V and 0 bases at J, with 8 bases between the two ends. The CDR3 spans 15 residues. The CDR3 is CASSLAGTSTDTQYF. The CDR3 DNA is TGCGCCAGCAGCTTGGCTGGTACTAGCACAGATACGCAGTATTTT.

CDR3 in amino acids: CASSLGVRTNPNEQFF. The CDR3 coding sequence is TGTGCCAGCAGCTTAGGAGTGCGGACTAACCCTAATGAGCAGTTCTTC. V gene TRBV7-6 combines with J gene TRBJ2-1; perhaps TRBD2 as D (6 bases). V dropped 1 base and J dropped 7 bases, with 17 bases sitting between them. The CDR3 loop spans 16 amino acids. Germline V gene lookup returns CDR1 SGHVS and CDR2 FNYEAQ.

This chain uses TRBV5-1 with TRBJ1-1; the match to TRBD1 covers 8 bases. Germline CDR1 SGHRS, CDR2 YFSETQ. This CDR3 is built from 17 residues. J gave up 0 bases and V 4 bases, and 11 bases lay outside the gene matches. The chain's CDR3 is CASSHLDRVGVNTEAFF. CDR3 sequence (DNA): TGCGCCAGCAGCCACCTGGACAGGGTGGGAGTGAACACTGAAGCTTTCTTT.

The chain joins TRBV6-6 to TRBJ1-1; D remains ambiguous. This CDR3 is built from 16 residues. The V gene lost 2 bases and the J gene lost 1 base, with 14 bases spanning the gap. The germline CDR1 and CDR2 sequences are MNHNY and SVGAGI (reference sequence). The CDR3 protein is CASSYPQTVPNTEAFF. Here the CDR3 DNA reads TGTGCCAGCAGTTACCCTCAGACTGTTCCGAACACTGAAGCTTTCTTT.

The chain recombines TRBV19 with TRBJ2-7; 7 bases agree with TRBD2. Germline lookup yields CDR1 LNHDA and CDR2 SQIVND (reference sequence). This CDR3 has 13 residues. Trimming removed 3 bases from V and 2 bases from J; junction bases left unmatched: 1. The CDR3 sequence is CASSIAGAYEQYF. The DNA of the CDR3 is TGTGCCAGTAGTATTGCGGGGGCCTACGAGCAGTACTTC.

The chain carries TRBV6-5 and TRBJ2-5, with TRBD2 matching 8 bases. Germline V gene lookup returns CDR1 MNHEY and CDR2 SVGAGI. The CDR3 spans 15 residues. Trimming took 0 bases from V and 8 from J; bases not matched to a gene: 8. CDR3 sequence reads: CASSYSAGGAGTQYF. As DNA, the CDR3 is TGTGCCAGCAGTTACTCGGCCGGGGGGGCGGGAACCCAGTACTTC.

This clone turned up a few times. V is TRBV7-6 and J is TRBJ1-4, with D possibly TRBD1 on 5 matching bases. The length of the CDR3 is 16 residues. The germline CDR1 and CDR2 sequences are SGHVS and FNYEAQ. Trimming cost V 3 bases and J 8 bases, with 19 bases left between them. CDR3 sequence reads: CASSLGGAGIEEKLFF. For the CDR3, the DNA is TGTGCCAGCAGCTTGGGTGGGGCAGGGATAGAAGAAAAACTGTTTTTT.

This rearrangement joins TRBV6-1 to TRBJ1-6; no clear D. This CDR3 contains 14 residues. Germline-derived CDR1 and CDR2 are MNHNS and SASEGT. Trimming stripped 3 bases from V and 7 bases from J, with 10 bases between. Here the CDR3 reads CASSDRGGNSPLHF. CDR3 sequence (DNA): TGTGCCAGCAGTGACCGCGGTGGGAATTCACCCCTCCACTTT.

The rearrangement joins TRBV19 to TRBJ2-3, with TRBD2 matching 7 bases. Germline V gives CDR1 LNHDA, CDR2 SQIVND (reference sequence). V trimming: 8 bases; J trimming: 6 bases; junction bases outside the gene matches: 14. This CDR3 region has 15 residues. The CDR3 nucleotides are TGTGCCAGTTCGTATAGCGGGCCGGGGGTGGATACGCAGTATTTT. This gives the protein CASSYSGPGVDTQYF. Drawing the rest from reference TRBV19 and TRBJ2-3, the complete variable domain is DGGITQSPKYLFRKEGQNVTLSCEQNLNHDAMYWYRQDPGQGLRLIYYSQIVNDFQKGDIAEGYSVSREKKESFPLTVTSAQKNPTAFYLCASSYSGPGVDTQYFGPGTRLTVL.

The chain has TRBV11-2 and TRBJ2-7, with 8 bases that match TRBD2. Trimming removed 1 base from V and 4 bases from J; junction bases left unmatched: 9. CDR1 SGHAT and CDR2 FQNNGV come from the germline V gene. CDR3 length: 16 residues. CDR3 bases: TGTGCCAGCAGCTTAGCCCGGGGGGGTTTGTCGTACGAGCAGTACTTC. Protein sequence: CASSLARGGLSYEQYF.

The chain employs TRBV19 and TRBJ1-2; D remains unclear. This CDR3 has 13 amino acids. CDR1 is LNHDA and CDR2 is SQIVND in the germline V gene (reference sequence). The V end was cut by 0 bases, the J end by 8 bases, with 10 bases between. The CDR3: CASSIDRAVGYTF. The DNA of the CDR3 is TGTGCCAGTAGTATAGATCGCGCGGTGGGCTACACCTTC.

The count of this clone is one. This chain uses TRBV3-1 (or the pseudogene TRBV3-2) with TRBJ2-7, with 10 bases aligning to TRBD2. The V and J ends lost 4 bases and 3 bases, in that order; junction bases with no gene match: 12. The CDR3 covers 17 residues. From germline, CDR1 is LGHDT and CDR2 YNNKEL (reference sequence). CDR3 in DNA: TGTGCCAGCAGCCGACCTCCCCGGACTAGCGGCCACTACGAGCAGTACTTC. Residues: CASSRPPRTSGHYEQYF.